Listed below are T cell receptor beta chains from one sample, sequenced in a study of blood T cell repertoires in COVID-19. Sequencing was performed with immunoSEQ multiplex PCR; in TCRdb, only in-frame clones are kept and a portion is missing. The sample holds hundreds of thousands of clones; approximately 82% are singletons and the top ten take around 8.7%. The specimen was peripheral blood. These receptors came from a woman aged 50 to 60 with acute or convalescent COVID-19. Each CDR3 is given with its conserved first and last residue. The D gene is left open where the match is weak. Size values are once, few and many counts, or a class for expanded clones, and some rows have none.

TRBD1	TRBV18	NA	TRBJ1-2	14	TGTGCCAGCTCAATACAGACAGGGGGCGATGGCTACACCTTC	CASSIQTGGDGYTF
NA	TRBV2	once	TRBJ2-7	14	TGTGCCAGCAGTCTTGGGGACTGGCTCTACGAGCAGTACTTC	CASSLGDWLYEQYF
TRBD1	TRBV6-6	once	TRBJ1-6	15	TGTGCCAGCAGTTACCCGCAGGGGGAAAATTCACCCCTCCACTTT	CASSYPQGENSPLHF
TRBD2	TRBV2	NA	TRBJ2-7	17	TGTGCCAGCAGTGAGGCGGGACTAGCGGGGATCACCTACGAGCAGTACTTC	CASSEAGLAGITYEQYF
TRBD1	TRBV5-4	NA	TRBJ2-2	14	TGTGCCAGCAGCTCGGGACAGGGGGCCGGGGAGCTGTTTTTT	CASSSGQGAGELFF
TRBD2	TRBV28	NA	TRBJ2-3	17	TGTGCCAGCAGTTTCTCGTCTAGCGGGAAAAGCACAGATACGCAGTATTTT	CASSFSSSGKSTDTQYF
TRBD2	TRBV19	NA	TRBJ2-7	13	TGTGCCAGTGGACTAGCGGGTGCCTACGAGCAGTACTTC	CASGLAGAYEQYF
NA	TRBV10-3	NA	TRBJ2-3	14	TGTGCCATCAGTGAGTCGAGGGACACAGATACGCAGTATTTT	CAISESRDTDTQYF
TRBD1	TRBV7-2	NA	TRBJ2-3	16	TGTGCCAGCAGCCTACACCCCGGGACAGGGAGAGATACGCAGTATTTT	CASSLHPGTGRDTQYF
NA	TRBV5-1	NA	TRBJ2-3	15	TGCGCCAGCAGCTTGGGTGCGGGCATCACAGATACGCAGTATTTT	CASSLGAGITDTQYF
NA	TRBV7-8	NA	TRBJ1-1	15	TGTGCCAGCGGCACGGGAGGGGCGGGTGACACTGAAGCTTTCTTT	CASGTGGAGDTEAFF
TRBD1	TRBV20-1	NA	TRBJ1-6	11	TGCAGTGCGAAAGTTACAGGGGCCCTCCACTTT	CSAKVTGALHF
TRBD2	TRBV27	NA	TRBJ2-5	16	TGTGCCAGCAGTTTAAACTCTGCGGGAGGGCCGAAGACCCAGTACTTC	CASSLNSAGGPKTQYF
NA	TRBV18	NA	TRBJ2-7	16	TGTGCCAGCTCACCCGCTCCGCAGGGGAATTCCCACGAGCAGTACTTC	CASSPAPQGNSHEQYF
TRBD1	TRBV19	few	TRBJ1-5	18	TGTGCCAGTAGTATTCCCCGCGACAGGGGGGTTAGCAATCAGCCCCAGCATTTT	CASSIPRDRGVSNQPQHF
NA	TRBV19	NA	TRBJ1-5	13	TGTGCCAGTACCTCAGGGCGACAACAGCCCCAGCATTTT	CASTSGRQQPQHF
NA	TRBV11-2	NA	TRBJ2-2	15	TGTGCCAGCAGCCCGGGACTGTCGAACACCGGGGAGCTGTTTTTT	CASSPGLSNTGELFF
TRBD2	TRBV23-1	NA	TRBJ2-7	14	TGCGCCAGCAGTCAGCGGGAGGCCCCCTACGAGCAGTACTTC	CASSQREAPYEQYF
TRBD1	TRBV24-1	NA	TRBJ2-5	13	TGTGCCACCAGTGAGGACAGGGTAGAGACCCAGTACTTC	CATSEDRVETQYF
NA	TRBV20-1	NA	TRBJ1-2	11	TGCAGTGCCCCCAAAAACTATGGCTACACCTTC	CSAPKNYGYTF
TRBD2	TRBV24-1	NA	TRBJ2-3	16	TGTGCCACCAGTGGGACTAGCGGGGATACCACAGATACGCAGTATTTT	CATSGTSGDTTDTQYF
TRBD1	TRBV5-1	once	TRBJ2-5	17	TGCGCCAGCAGCTTGTTTGGGACAGGGGCCTCTCTAGAGACCCAGTACTTC	CASSLFGTGASLETQYF
TRBD1	TRBV5-8	few	TRBJ2-7	14	TGTGCCAGCAGCTTGGCCGGGACAGACTACGAGCAGTACTTC	CASSLAGTDYEQYF
NA	TRBV10-3	NA	TRBJ2-7	15	TGTGCCATCAGTGAGTCGATACCGCGGGTCGACGAGCAGTACTTC	CAISESIPRVDEQYF
TRBD1	TRBV28	NA	TRBJ2-7	12	TGTGCCAGCAGACTGGACAGGGGCGAGCAGTACTTC	CASRLDRGEQYF
TRBD2	TRBV18	NA	TRBJ2-3	18	TGTGCCAGCTCACCATACAGAGCTAGCGGGAATAGACCAGATACGCAGTATTTT	CASSPYRASGNRPDTQYF
NA	TRBV5-1	NA	TRBJ1-4	15	TGCGCCAGCAGGGGGGGGACAACGCCTAATGAAAAACTGTTTTTT	CASRGGTTPNEKLFF
TRBD2	TRBV19	once	TRBJ2-5	14	TGTGCCAGTAGCCGGACTAGCGGGAGGGAGACCCAGTACTTC	CASSRTSGRETQYF
NA	TRBV12-3/TRBV12-4	NA	TRBJ2-1	12	TGTGCCAGCAGTCCTTTGGGGAGTGAGCAGTTCTTC	CASSPLGSEQFF
NA	TRBV7-9	NA	TRBJ2-7	14	TGTGCCAGCAGCTTGGAGACGAGCTCCTACGAGCAGTACTTC	CASSLETSSYEQYF
TRBD2	TRBV7-2	NA	TRBJ2-7	15	TGTGCCAGCAGCTATCTAGCGGGGGGTGGGTACGAGCAGTACTTC	CASSYLAGGGYEQYF
NA	TRBV7-2	NA	TRBJ2-3	16	TGTGCCAGCACTCCCGAGACTAGTCCGGCGAGAGATACGCAGTATTTT	CASTPETSPARDTQYF
NA	TRBV3-1/TRBV3-2	NA	TRBJ2-7	15	TGTGCCAGCAGCTCCCGGAGGACAGCTAGTAACGAGCAGTACTTC	CASSSRRTASNEQYF
NA	TRBV10-2	NA	TRBJ1-2	14	TGCGCCAGCAGCCTAGGACAGTCCCAGGGCAGCTACACCTTC	CASSLGQSQGSYTF
TRBD2	TRBV18	NA	TRBJ2-7	17	TGTGCCAGCTCACCACCGGGACTAGCGGGAGGAATGTACGAGCAGTACTTC	CASSPPGLAGGMYEQYF
NA	TRBV18	NA	TRBJ1-2	17	TGTGCCAGCTCACCACAGAGGGTCGCCCCGAAGGACTATGGCTACACCTTC	CASSPQRVAPKDYGYTF
NA	TRBV5-8	NA	TRBJ2-5	13	TGTGCCAGCAGCTCGGGATTTGAGGAGACCCAGTACTTC	CASSSGFEETQYF
NA	TRBV29-1	NA	TRBJ2-3	13	TGCAGCGGAAACGGGTTGGGCACAGATACGCAGTATTTT	CSGNGLGTDTQYF
NA	TRBV15	NA	TRBJ1-1	14	TGTGCCACCAGCAGAGTCCGTGCAGGGACAGAAGCTTTCTTT	CATSRVRAGTEAFF
TRBD1	TRBV7-9	NA	TRBJ1-2	13	TGTGCCAGCAGCCCCAGGGGGGAAAATGGCTACACCTTC	CASSPRGENGYTF
TRBD1	TRBV24-1	NA	TRBJ1-1	15	TGTGCCACCAGTGCCGGACAGGGGCGGAACACTGAAGCTTTCTTT	CATSAGQGRNTEAFF
TRBD2	TRBV3-1/TRBV3-2	NA	TRBJ2-1	19	TGTGCCAGCAGCCATCAGGGAGGGGCTAGCGGAAGCTCCTACAATGAGCAGTTCTTC	CASSHQGGASGSSYNEQFF
TRBD1	TRBV10-3	NA	TRBJ1-3	13	TGTGCCATCAGAGGAACAGGGGGGAACACCATATATTTT	CAIRGTGGNTIYF
NA	TRBV7-3	NA	TRBJ2-7	13	TGTGCCAGCAGCTTATTAGCGGCCCACGAGCAGTACTTC	CASSLLAAHEQYF
TRBD1	TRBV5-1	NA	TRBJ2-1	17	TGCGCCAGCAGCATGACAGGGAGTTTGATTCAGGACAATGAGCAGTTCTTC	CASSMTGSLIQDNEQFF
TRBD1	TRBV13	NA	TRBJ2-3	17	TGTGCCAGCAGCTTCCGGGACAGGGGGAATGTGACAGATACGCAGTATTTT	CASSFRDRGNVTDTQYF
TRBD1	TRBV11-2	NA	TRBJ1-2	15	TGTGCCAGCAGCTTAGGAAGGGGGCCCCAGGATGGCTACACCTTC	CASSLGRGPQDGYTF
NA	TRBV12-3/TRBV12-4	NA	TRBJ1-1	13	TGTGCCAGCAGTTTTCGACAGAATTCTGAAGCTTTCTTT	CASSFRQNSEAFF
NA	TRBV10-1	few	TRBJ1-1	13	TGCGCCAGCAGTGAATACAGGGACACTGAAGCTTTCTTT	CASSEYRDTEAFF
NA	TRBV3-1/TRBV3-2	NA	TRBJ1-2	14	TGTGCCAGCAGCCAAAGGGGGAAAGACTATGGCTACACCTTC	CASSQRGKDYGYTF
NA	TRBV29-1	NA	TRBJ2-5	11	TGCAGCGTTGAGATACAGGAGACCCAGTACTTC	CSVEIQETQYF
TRBD1	TRBV23-1	NA	TRBJ2-7	14	TGCGCCAGCAGTAAGAAGGACAGGGGGAACGAGCAGTACTTC	CASSKKDRGNEQYF
TRBD2	TRBV5-8	NA	TRBJ2-1	19	TGTGCCAGCAGCCTGGGGCTGACTAGCGGGTCTGGCTCCTACAATGAGCAGTTCTTC	CASSLGLTSGSGSYNEQFF
NA	TRBV7-2	NA	TRBJ2-7	12	TGTGCCAGCACCTACGATAAATACGAGCAGTACTTC	CASTYDKYEQYF
NA	TRBV29-1	NA	TRBJ1-2	11	TGCAGCGGGGGGGGAGGCTATGGCTACACCTTC	CSGGGGYGYTF
NA	TRBV2	NA	TRBJ1-3	14	TGTGCCAGCAGCGCGGGAGGGGCTGGAAACACCATATATTTT	CASSAGGAGNTIYF
TRBD1	TRBV28	NA	TRBJ2-7	15	TGTGCCATAAATAGCCCAGGGGGAATGACCTACGAGCAGTACTTC	CAINSPGGMTYEQYF
TRBD1	TRBV24-1	many	TRBJ2-2	17	TGTGCCACCAGTGATTGGGGGCAGGGGGCGAACACCGGGGAGCTGTTTTTT	CATSDWGQGANTGELFF
TRBD2	TRBV5-1	once	TRBJ2-4	20	TGCGCCAGCAGCTCCTGGACTAGCGGGAGTTTTGATGAGGGCCAAAACATTCAGTACTTC	CASSSWTSGSFDEGQNIQYF